This TCR beta chain stems from a study of blood T cell repertoires in COVID-19. Per the germline V gene, CDR1 is MNHEY and CDR2 is SMNVEV (reference sequence). The CDR3 covers 13 residues. Trimming took 5 bases from V and 8 from J; bases not matched to a gene: 5. Some clones are missing from TCRdb's copy, which holds only in-frame ones; the method was immunoSEQ multiplex PCR. The sample carries about 39,000 clones, roughly 80% recorded once. The chain uses TRBV27 and TRBJ1-2, with TRBD1 matching over 10 bases. The source of this sequence is a man between 60 and 70 years old in a cohort sampled during active COVID-19. Sequencing input: peripheral blood. The CDR3 loop reads CASSRDRGFGYTF. As DNA, the CDR3 is TGTGCCAGCAGTCGGGACAGGGGATTCGGCTACACCTTC.